The 8 T cell receptor beta chains in this list originate from one sample, sequenced in a study of T-cell memory formation after mild COVID-19. MiXCR, run by TCRdb on the 5' RACE reads, gives a single entry per CDR3 protein. Among about 150,000 distinct CDR3 sequences listed, under 30% were seen once. Sequencing was done on a sample of PBMCs or a T cell subset sorted from them (not recorded which). The receptor set was obtained from an adult woman who had mild COVID-19 (a few samples of this study predate the infection). Cell type and time point are not known.

Only a few counts were recorded for this clonotype. This chain uses TRBV29-1 with TRBJ1-2; D call uncertain. The V end was cut by 3 bases, the J end by 5 bases, with 13 bases between. Germline lookup yields CDR1 SQVTM and CDR2 ANQGSEA. This CDR3 contains 13 residues. The CDR3 DNA follows: TGCAGCGTTGAGGTTTACAGCAGTTATGGCTACACCTTC. Amino acids: CSVEVYSSYGYTF.

The V and J genes are TRBV29-1 and TRBJ2-7; D gene uncertain. CDR3 length: 13 amino acids. Germline values: CDR1 SQVTM, CDR2 ANQGSEA. Trimming pared 6 bases from V and 1 base from J, leaving 13 bases between. CDR3 DNA: TGCAGCGTCACGAGCCCCTCTTCCTACGAGCAGTACTTC. Residues: CSVTSPSSYEQYF.

This clonotype has a handful of counts. The gene calls are TRBV11-1 and TRBJ2-7; D is undetermined. The CDR3 totals 13 residues. Germline CDR1 SGHAT, CDR2 FQDESV (reference sequence). Trimming left V 1 base short and J 2 bases short, with 6 bases between. CDR3 nucleotides: TGTGCCAGCAGCTTAGGACCTACCTACGAGCAGTACTTC. This translates into CASSLGPTYEQYF.

This clonotype has just a few counts. The chain links TRBV27 to TRBJ2-5; D may be TRBD2 (6 bases). V lost 5 bases and J 5 bases, leaving 12 bases between the germline ends. Germline V gives CDR1 MNHEY, CDR2 SMNVEV (reference sequence). The CDR3 length is 13 residues. This CDR3 is CASSPGGWETQYF. The CDR3 DNA reads as TGTGCCAGCAGTCCCGGAGGGTGGGAGACCCAGTACTTC.

The rearrangement links TRBV7-9 to TRBJ1-1; D gene unclear. Germline V gives CDR1 SEHNR, CDR2 FQNEAQ (reference sequence). Trimming left V 8 bases short and J 0 bases short, with 7 bases between. This CDR3 comprises 12 residues. The CDR3 reads CASLGLNTEAFF. The CDR3 nucleotides are TGTGCCAGCCTCGGACTGAACACTGAAGCTTTCTTT.

A few counts support this clonotype. The chain recombines TRBV7-2 with TRBJ2-5; 8 nucleotides agree with TRBD2. Germline V gives CDR1 SGHTA, CDR2 FQGNSA. The junction had 8 bases not matched to a gene; V was cut back by 5 bases and J by 0 bases. The CDR3 is made up of 16 amino acids. The CDR3 protein is CASSPAWRGDQETQYF. The CDR3 bases are TGTGCCAGCAGCCCCGCGTGGCGGGGGGACCAAGAGACCCAGTACTTC.

The rearrangement joins TRBV9 to TRBJ2-3; no reliable D call. This CDR3 is 13 amino acids long. Trimming took off 0 bases at V and 6 bases at J, with 8 bases between the two ends. The germline gives CDR1 SGDLS, CDR2 YYNGEE. CDR3 amino acids: CASSVGTTDTQYF. CDR3 nucleotides: TGTGCCAGCAGCGTAGGGACCACGGATACGCAGTATTTT.

This clonotype was observed a few times. The J gene is TRBJ1-2, the V gene TRBV29-1; D may be TRBD1 (6 bases). V was cut by 6 bases and J by 4 bases, with 24 bases left in between. Germline V gene sequence: CDR1 SQVTM, CDR2 ANQGSEA. CDR3 length: 16 amino acids. CDR3 bases: TGCAGCGTCCTTGGACAGTTGCCGGACGTAGGCTATGGCTACACCTTC. Translation: CSVLGQLPDVGYGYTF.